What follows are 2 T cell receptor beta chains derived from one specimen sequenced in a study of identical twins. TCRdb processed the 5' RACE reads anew with MiXCR; each CDR3 protein has one entry. The data contain 640,000 or so distinct CDR3 sequences, less than 7% of them singletons. The sample comprised naive T cells sorted from blood. These receptors came from a man aged 18 to 29 in good health.

This clonotype showed up many times. V usage is TRBV29-1 and J usage is TRBJ2-5; the D is unclear. The CDR3 is made up of 13 amino acids. Per the germline V gene, CDR1 is SQVTM and CDR2 is ANQGSEA. The germline V and J ends were trimmed by 4 bases and 1 base, with 10 bases remaining between them. DNA of the CDR3: TGCAGCGTTGGGTATAACTTCCAAGAGACCCAGTACTTC. Protein sequence: CSVGYNFQETQYF.

There are many counts of this clonotype. The chain recombines TRBV4-1 with TRBJ2-3; no clear D. Looked up from germline, CDR1 is MGHRA and CDR2 is YSYEKL. The V end lost 0 bases, the J end lost 6 bases, and 4 bases lay between the germline ends. This CDR3 has 12 amino acids. CDR3 in amino acids: CASSQDVDTQYF. CDR3 bases: TGCGCCAGCAGCCAAGATGTTGATACGCAGTATTTT.